Presented here are 3 T cell receptor beta chains from one specimen sequenced in a study of blood T cell repertoires in COVID-19 (dated by TCRdb to 2018 to 2020). The library was made by the immunoSEQ multiplex PCR assay. TCRdb took over this immuneACCESS table, retaining in-frame rearrangements with V and J assigned. Such tables are incomplete; in checked studies, under half of the missing clones stem from an unresolved V gene, and the remainder is unexplained. Counted in this sample were roughly 410,000 clones; about 87% of them appeared once. The leading ten clones occupy about 2% of the sample. Sequences were obtained from peripheral blood. All receptors derive from a woman in her fifties or sixties with COVID-19, enrolled during active disease.

The rearrangement links TRBV19 to TRBJ2-7; weak D call: TRBD1 (5 bases). The CDR3 is made up of 14 amino acids. Trimming left V 10 bases short and J 2 bases short, with 18 bases between. Germline V gene lookup returns CDR1 LNHDA and CDR2 SQIVND (reference sequence). The CDR3 reads CATTSGTGAYEQYF. For the CDR3, the DNA is TGTGCCACTACTTCTGGAACAGGAGCCTACGAGCAGTACTTC.

This rearrangement joins TRBV3-1 (or the pseudogene TRBV3-2) to TRBJ1-2, with D possibly being TRBD1 (5 bases). There are 17 residues in the CDR3. Per germline, CDR1 LGHDT and CDR2 YNNKEL (reference sequence). The ends were cut back, 2 bases at V and 6 bases at J, with 22 bases in the middle. For the CDR3, the DNA is TGTGCCAGCAGCCAATTTCCGCAGGGTCTTGATGTCGATGGCTACACCTTC. It yields the protein CASSQFPQGLDVDGYTF.

A single count supports this clone. The V call is TRBV3-1 (or the pseudogene TRBV3-2), the J call TRBJ1-6, with D possibly TRBD1 on 6 matching bases. The ends were cut back, 1 base at V and 10 bases at J, with 8 bases in the middle. The CDR3 runs to 13 residues. Germline CDR1 reads LGHDT; CDR2 reads YNNKEL (reference sequence). CDR3 residues: CASSQGGRSPLHF. CDR3 coding DNA: TGTGCCAGCAGCCAAGGGGGGCGCTCACCCCTCCACTTT.